The rows below give T cell receptor beta chains drawn from one sample of a study of blood T cell repertoires in COVID-19. Some clones are missing from TCRdb's copy, which holds only in-frame ones; the method was immunoSEQ multiplex PCR. This sample carries under 60,000 clones, just under 80% of them seen once, and the ten largest clones take around 25%. Sequencing used peripheral blood. The source of these receptors is a human donor in a cohort sampled during active COVID-19. The CDR3 runs from the conserved cysteine through the conserved F or W. A D gene is named only where the DNA matches it firmly. Some rows have no size entry. The others give once, few or many, or a class for an expanded clone.

V,D,J,size,DNA,CDR3
TRBV18,-,TRBJ2-6,-,TGTGCCAGCTCACCGGGACTCCTCTCTGGGGCCAACGTCCTGACTTTC,CASSPGLLSGANVLTF
TRBV18,TRBD2,TRBJ2-5,-,TGTGCCAGCTCACTCATGAGCGGGGGAATAGAGACCCAGTACTTC,CASSLMSGGIETQYF
TRBV27,-,TRBJ2-3,-,TGTGCCAGCACCCCGGCGGGCACAGATACGCAGTATTTT,CASTPAGTDTQYF
TRBV19,-,TRBJ1-2,-,TGTGCCAGTAGTATGGGGCCTTTTAGTGGCTACACCTTC,CASSMGPFSGYTF
TRBV5-1,-,TRBJ2-1,-,TGCGCCAGCAGCTTGACGGGGGATAGGAACAATGAGCAGTTCTTC,CASSLTGDRNNEQFF
TRBV27,-,TRBJ1-6,many,TGTGCCAGCAGTTTGGCGGGAGTGGGAACACCCCTCCACTTT,CASSLAGVGTPLHF
TRBV15,TRBD2,TRBJ2-1,-,TGTGCCACCAGCAGACGGGGACTAGCGGGAGGGCCAGGGGAGCAGTTCTTC,CATSRRGLAGGPGEQFF
TRBV3-1/TRBV3-2,-,TRBJ1-4,-,TGTGCCAGCAGCCAAGTTCAGGCTTATAATGAAAAACTGTTTTTT,CASSQVQAYNEKLFF
TRBV6-6,-,TRBJ1-4,-,TGTGCCAGTTTTGTGGGGGGAATAAAGGAAAAACTGTTTTTT,CASFVGGIKEKLFF
TRBV19,-,TRBJ2-2,-,TGTGCCAGTAGTATCCTAGACAGGCCCGGGGAGCTGTTTTTT,CASSILDRPGELFF
TRBV10-3,-,TRBJ2-1,-,TGTGCCATCAGGTCCAGCGCCGAAAACAATGAGCAGTTCTTC,CAIRSSAENNEQFF
TRBV20-1,-,TRBJ2-7,-,TGCAGTGCTAGTTCCCCGACAGGCACCTACGAGCAGTACTTC,CSASSPTGTYEQYF
TRBV19,TRBD2,TRBJ2-1,-,TGTGCCAGTAGTATCCCCGGCGGGAGATCCAATGAGCAGTTCTTC,CASSIPGGRSNEQFF
TRBV5-4,-,TRBJ1-1,-,TGTGCCAGCAGCATCCGGGGGAACACTGAAGCTTTCTTT,CASSIRGNTEAFF
TRBV24-1,-,TRBJ2-3,-,TGTGCCACCAGTGATTCCCGACAAGGTACGCAGTATTTT,CATSDSRQGTQYF
TRBV7-2,TRBD2,TRBJ2-7,-,TGTGCCAGCAGCTACCAGCGGGGGGCTACCTACGAGCAGTACTTC,CASSYQRGATYEQYF
TRBV5-1,-,TRBJ2-7,few,TGCGCCAGCTCCCCAGCGGGTACTTACGAGCAGTACTTC,CASSPAGTYEQYF
TRBV6-5,-,TRBJ1-2,-,TGTGCCAGTCGGACACCCACGACCTATGGCTACACCTTC,CASRTPTTYGYTF
TRBV6-6,TRBD1,TRBJ1-1,-,TGTGCCAGTTACCGACAGGGGGCATCGGGGAACACTGAAGCTTTCTTT,CASYRQGASGNTEAFF
TRBV30,-,TRBJ1-1,-,TGTGCCTGGGCTCTCCGGAACACTGAAGCTTTCTTT,CAWALRNTEAFF
TRBV28,-,TRBJ1-3,-,TGTGCCAGCAGTCCCCCCCCCGGGAGGGGACACACCATATATTTT,CASSPPPGRGHTIYF
TRBV12-3/TRBV12-4,TRBD1,TRBJ1-2,-,TGTGCCAGCAGAACGACAGGGAGCTATGGCTACACCTTC,CASRTTGSYGYTF
TRBV19,-,TRBJ1-1,-,TGTGCCAGTAGAGACGCGGGAACTGAAGCTTTCTTT,CASRDAGTEAFF
TRBV5-6,-,TRBJ2-1,few,TGTGCCAGCAGCTTGAAAGCCGTTGAGCAGTTCTTC,CASSLKAVEQFF
TRBV28,-,TRBJ1-6,many,TGTGCCAGCACTCCGCTGATAGGGGTTAATTCACCCCTCCACTTT,CASTPLIGVNSPLHF
TRBV18,-,TRBJ2-7,-,TGTGCCAGCTCACCAGAGCTAGAAGCGATCGACGAGCAGTACTTC,CASSPELEAIDEQYF
TRBV15,-,TRBJ2-3,-,TGTGCCACCAGCAGAGATGTGAGAAGTAGCACAGATACGCAGTATTTT,CATSRDVRSSTDTQYF
TRBV5-1,TRBD2,TRBJ2-3,-,TGCGCCAGCAGCGCTGGACTAGCGACTACAGATACGCAGTATTTT,CASSAGLATTDTQYF
TRBV2,TRBD1,TRBJ2-6,-,TGTGCCACTAGGACAGGGGGCGCACCTAATGGGGCCAACGTCCTGACTTTC,CATRTGGAPNGANVLTF
TRBV5-1,-,TRBJ2-7,once,TGCGCCAGCAGCTCAGACTACGAGCAGTACTTC,CASSSDYEQYF
TRBV5-1,-,TRBJ1-5,-,TGCGCCAGCAGCTTGTCAGGGATTAGCAATCAGCCCCAGCATTTT,CASSLSGISNQPQHF
TRBV18,-,TRBJ1-1,-,TGTGCCAGCTCAGCTACAGGTGTTGCTGAAGCTTTCTTT,CASSATGVAEAFF
TRBV7-2,TRBD1,TRBJ1-2,-,TGTGCCAGCAGCTTAGGGCAGGGGGTATTAAACTATGGCTACACCTTC,CASSLGQGVLNYGYTF
TRBV18,TRBD2,TRBJ2-7,once,TGTGCCAGCTCACTCGGACTAGCGGGAACCGAGCAGTACTTC,CASSLGLAGTEQYF
TRBV7-3,TRBD1,TRBJ2-3,-,TGTGCCAGCAGACGTGGACAGGGGGGAACAGATACGCAGTATTTT,CASRRGQGGTDTQYF
TRBV5-1,-,TRBJ2-3,-,TGCGCCAGCAGCTCCTTCCAGGGGTCAGGGACAGATACGCAGTATTTT,CASSSFQGSGTDTQYF
TRBV7-2,-,TRBJ2-5,-,TGTGCCAGCAGCTTAGAGACTGACGAAGAGACCCAGTACTTC,CASSLETDEETQYF
TRBV28,TRBD1,TRBJ1-2,-,TGTGCCAGCAGTTTATCGTGGGGGACAGGGCTAGGAAACTATGGCTACACCTTC,CASSLSWGTGLGNYGYTF
TRBV12-3/TRBV12-4,-,TRBJ2-3,few,TGTGCCAGCAGAACAGGGCTCACAGATACGCAGTATTTT,CASRTGLTDTQYF
TRBV7-9,TRBD2,TRBJ2-1,-,TGTGCCAGCAGCTTAGCGCGGGGGGGCCCGTCAGATGAGCAGTTCTTC,CASSLARGGPSDEQFF
TRBV13,-,TRBJ1-2,many,TGTGCCAGCAGCCTCGCAGGGGAAAACTATGGCTACACCTTC,CASSLAGENYGYTF
TRBV11-2,-,TRBJ1-6,few,TGTGCCAGCAGCTTAAGACAGAACAATAATTCACCCCTCCACTTT,CASSLRQNNNSPLHF
TRBV20-1,TRBD1,TRBJ2-3,-,TGCAGTGCTAGTTGGGACAGGCTCACAGATACGCAGTATTTT,CSASWDRLTDTQYF
TRBV7-9,-,TRBJ1-1,-,TGTGCCAGCAGCGAGAGAGGACCGGGACAATCGAGAGGGACTGAAGCTTTCTTT,CASSERGPGQSRGTEAFF
TRBV13,-,TRBJ2-7,once,TGTGCCAGCAGCTTAGGGGGCTGGTACGAGCAGTACTTC,CASSLGGWYEQYF
TRBV19,TRBD1,TRBJ1-2,-,TGTGCCAGTAGCCCCGGGACAGATTTTGGGTATGGCTACACCTTC,CASSPGTDFGYGYTF
TRBV19,-,TRBJ2-1,-,TGTGCCAGTAGGACAACAGGGGAGGCCCATTTGGGTGAGCAGTTCTTC,CASRTTGEAHLGEQFF
TRBV11-2,TRBD1,TRBJ1-2,-,TGTGCCAGCAGTACTACCCGGACAGGGAATGGCTACACCTTC,CASSTTRTGNGYTF
TRBV29-1,-,TRBJ2-1,-,TGCAGCGCCCAACAGGGCCCCTACAATGAGCAGTTCTTC,CSAQQGPYNEQFF
TRBV5-6,TRBD1,TRBJ1-6,-,TGTGCCAGCAGCTTGAACAGGGGCATTAATTCACCCCTCCACTTT,CASSLNRGINSPLHF
TRBV27,TRBD1,TRBJ2-5,-,TGTGCCAGCAGCCTAGGGGGCGCCGAGACCCAGTACTTC,CASSLGGAETQYF
TRBV29-1,TRBD1,TRBJ1-4,few,TGCAGCGTTGAAGGGACAGGGAGCAATGAAAAACTGTTTTTT,CSVEGTGSNEKLFF
TRBV7-9,TRBD1,TRBJ1-3,-,TGTGCCAGCAGCTTAGTAGGGGGCGTTGGAAACACCATATATTTT,CASSLVGGVGNTIYF
TRBV30,-,TRBJ2-7,-,TGTGCCTGGAGTCCAGGGTTACCTAGGGCCGAGCAGTACTTC,CAWSPGLPRAEQYF